What follows are 30 T cell receptor beta chains derived from one specimen sequenced in a study of early T cells in non-severe SARS-CoV-2 infection (dated by TCRdb to about 2021). Libraries were built with 5' RACE. The sequencer was a NextSeq 500. The raw public reads went through TCRdb reprocessing: fastp at Q25, MiXCR clone calling, in-frame beta chains kept. CDR3 protein sequences are deduplicated, and each keeps its most common genes and DNA. The sample table holds fewer than 35,000 distinct CDR3 sequences, of which roughly 5% were seen once. The top ten hold 5.5% to 7% of the sample. Sequencing was carried out using whole blood. These TCRs come from an adult who was a healthcare worker with PCR-confirmed SARS-CoV-2 infection or an uninfected control (not recorded which).

This clonotype showed up many times. The chain has TRBV18 and TRBJ2-1; TRBD2 matches at 10 bases. CDR1 is KGHSH, CDR2 LQKENI, per germline. The CDR3 runs to 15 residues. The V segment lost 3 bases and the J segment 6 bases; nucleotides outside the gene matches: 5. CDR3 loop: CASSPLAGAGNEQFF. DNA for the CDR3: TGTGCCAGCTCACCTCTAGCGGGAGCTGGCAATGAGCAGTTCTTC.

This chain links TRBV27 with TRBJ2-1, with D hard to call. Between the trimmed V and J ends, which lost 1 base and 8 bases, there was a span of 9 bases. The CDR3 has 13 residues. Germline V gene sequence: CDR1 MNHEY, CDR2 SMNVEV (reference sequence). The CDR3: CASSLFGLDEQFF. CDR3 coding DNA: TGTGCCAGCAGTTTATTCGGTTTGGATGAGCAGTTCTTC.

The rearrangement joins TRBV5-1 to TRBJ2-1, with 10 bases matching TRBD2. Germline-derived CDR1 and CDR2 are SGHRS and YFSETQ. J lost 8 bases, V lost 1 base, and 15 bases had no gene match. This CDR3 spans 18 amino acids. CDR3: CASSLSQLASGSFYEQFF. CDR3 coding DNA: TGCGCCAGCAGCTTGTCCCAGCTGGCTAGCGGGAGCTTTTATGAGCAGTTCTTC.

This clonotype was counted ten times or more. The DNA of the CDR3 is TGTGCCAGCATTACCTTGAGGGGTGAAGCTTTCTTT. Translating it yields CASITLRGEAFF. The gene calls are TRBV6-6 and TRBJ1-1, with D tentatively TRBD1 (5 bases). This CDR3 has 12 residues. Trimming took 7 bases from V and 7 from J, leaving 13 bases between them. Germline V gene lookup returns CDR1 MNHNY and CDR2 SVGAGI (reference sequence).

This clonotype was counted between two and nine times. The genes are TRBV20-1 and TRBJ2-1; the match to TRBD2 covers 15 bases. CDR1 is DFQATT and CDR2 is SNEGSKA in the germline V gene (reference sequence). With V trimmed by 1 base and J by 9 bases, 10 bases remained unmatched. The CDR3 is made up of 17 amino acids. The CDR3 sequence is CSARVPGLAGGAGEQFF. The CDR3 DNA sequence: TGCAGTGCTAGAGTACCGGGACTAGCGGGAGGCGCCGGTGAGCAGTTCTTC.

The chain is built from TRBV6-1 and TRBJ1-5, with D possibly matching TRBD1 (6 bases). Trimming left V 4 bases short and J 5 bases short, with 12 bases between. The germline gives CDR1 MNHNS, CDR2 SASEGT. The CDR3 totals 14 residues. The CDR3 reads CASSGGATYQPQHF. In nucleotides, the CDR3 is TGTGCCAGCAGTGGGGGGGCGACGTATCAGCCCCAGCATTTT.

There are many counts of this clonotype. The rearrangement uses TRBV5-5 and TRBJ2-2, with D perhaps matching TRBD2 (6 bases). Germline V gene data show CDR1 as SGHKS and CDR2 as YYEKEE (reference sequence). Trimming removed 3 bases from V and 4 bases from J, with 10 bases in between. This CDR3 spans 14 amino acids. Here the CDR3 DNA reads TGTGCCAGCAGCTCACTAGCTTCCACCGGGGAGCTGTTTTTT. It codes for CASSSLASTGELFF. Combining the CDR3 with reference TRBV5-5 and TRBJ2-2 gives the whole variable domain DAGVTQSPTHLIKTRGQQVTLRCSPISGHKSVSWYQQVLGQGPQFIFQYYEKEERGRGNFPDRFSARQFPNYSSELNVNALLLGDSALYLCASSSLASTGELFFGEGSRLTVL.

Only a few counts were recorded for this clonotype. The rearrangement links TRBV12-3 or TRBV12-4 to TRBJ2-7; 14 bases match TRBD2. The length of the CDR3 is 17 residues. V shed 6 bases and J 4 bases; nucleotides not matched to a gene: 11. CDR3: CASSPGTSGSWSYEQYF. Here the CDR3 DNA reads TGTGCCAGCAGCCCTGGGACTAGCGGGAGTTGGAGTTACGAGCAGTACTTC.

This clonotype was counted many times. This chain connects TRBV4-1 to TRBJ2-1; D is unresolved. Germline CDR1 and CDR2: MGHRA and YSYEKL. The CDR3 sequence is 17 residues long. Trimming stripped 4 bases from V and 0 bases from J, with 16 bases between. CDR3 region: CASSPTLLEFSYNEQFF. The CDR3 nucleotides are TGCGCCAGCAGCCCAACCCTTTTAGAGTTCTCCTACAATGAGCAGTTCTTC.

This clonotype was counted many times. V usage is TRBV12-3 or TRBV12-4 and J usage is TRBJ1-5; no reliable D call. The CDR3 sequence is 15 residues long. V lost 3 bases, J lost 5 bases, and 14 bases lay in between. The CDR3 loop reads CASSFDAGPHQPQHF. The CDR3 nucleotides read TGTGCCAGCAGTTTTGACGCAGGTCCCCATCAGCCCCAGCATTTT.

This clonotype has only a few counts. This rearrangement joins TRBV21-1 to TRBJ2-1; no check of the table's D call, TRBD2, against the DNA was made. TRBV21-1 is a pseudogene segment. The CDR3 runs 14 residues. In nucleotides, the CDR3 is TGTGCCAGCAGTTCACGACTAGCGGCGTATGAGCAGTTCTTC. Translating it yields CASSSRLAAYEQFF.

There are many counts of this clonotype. This chain connects TRBV20-1 to TRBJ2-7, with 11 positions matching TRBD2. Unmatched junction bases numbered 4, after V lost 8 bases and J lost 1 base. This CDR3 has 13 amino acids. The germline CDR1 and CDR2 sequences are DFQATT and SNEGSKA (reference sequence). The CDR3 region has the DNA TGCAGTCCCAGACTAGCGGGATCCTACGAGCAGTACTTC. Translated: CSPRLAGSYEQYF.

This chain uses TRBV5-4 with TRBJ1-1; D gene unclear. CDR3 length: 16 amino acids. The germline CDR1 and CDR2 sequences are SGHNT and YYREEE (reference sequence). Trimming cost V 3 bases and J 1 base, with 16 bases left between them. CDR3 sequence reads: CASSWNSGSANTEAFF. The CDR3 coding sequence is TGTGCCAGCAGCTGGAATTCCGGGTCTGCGAACACTGAAGCTTTCTTT.

There are many counts of this clonotype. The chain joins TRBV7-6 to TRBJ2-3; D uncertain. Germline V gene lookup returns CDR1 SGHVS and CDR2 FNYEAQ. The CDR3 extends over 13 amino acids. The germline V and J ends were trimmed by 1 base and 4 bases, with 6 bases remaining between them. CDR3 loop: CASSLEAADTQYF. CDR3 DNA sequence: TGTGCCAGCAGCTTAGAGGCGGCAGATACGCAGTATTTT.

This clonotype was seen a few times. The V call is TRBV4-2, the J call TRBJ1-2; D perhaps matches TRBD1 (5 bases). V was cut by 1 base and J by 5 bases, with 14 bases left in between. The germline CDR1 and CDR2 sequences are LGHNA and YNFKEQ. This CDR3 comprises 15 residues. The DNA for the CDR3 is TGTGCCAGCAGCCAAGGGGCCTCCGGGACGTATGGCTACACCTTC. Residues: CASSQGASGTYGYTF.

This clonotype was detected many times. The rearrangement uses TRBV29-1 and TRBJ1-4, with TRBD1 matching 7 bases. The CDR3 length is 13 residues. From germline, CDR1 is SQVTM and CDR2 ANQGSEA. Trimming took 7 bases from V and 12 from J; bases not matched to a gene: 14. The CDR3 loop is CSGGQSPLTELFF. The CDR3 coding sequence is TGCAGCGGGGGACAGAGCCCTTTGACGGAACTGTTTTTT.

The table lists this clonotype with many counts. The genes are TRBV12-3 or TRBV12-4 and TRBJ1-5; 8 nucleotides agree with TRBD1. This CDR3 region has 15 residues. Trimming cost V 6 bases and J 0 bases; bases outside gene matches: 4. Here the CDR3 reads CASRPDRVSNQPQHF. DNA of the CDR3: TGTGCCAGCAGGCCGGACAGGGTTAGCAATCAGCCCCAGCATTTT.

This clonotype was recorded at least ten times. V and J are TRBV6-2 or TRBV6-3 and TRBJ2-1; 12 bases map to TRBD2. The CDR3 contains 17 residues. Trimming took 2 bases from V and 7 from J; bases not matched to a gene: 9. CDR1 MNHEY and CDR2 SVGEGT come from the germline V gene. CDR3 protein: CASSYTLPSGRVNEQFF. CDR3 in DNA: TGTGCCAGCAGTTACACCCTCCCTAGCGGGAGGGTTAATGAGCAGTTCTTC.

This clonotype was counted many times. J is TRBJ2-1 and V is TRBV28, with TRBD2 identical over 8 bases. Unmatched junction bases numbered 5, after V lost 6 bases and J lost 1 base. Germline V CDR1 and CDR2: MDHEN, SYDVKM. This CDR3 is 15 amino acids long. CDR3 loop: CASRVGLASYNEQFF. CDR3 sequence (DNA): TGTGCCAGCAGAGTCGGACTAGCTTCCTACAATGAGCAGTTCTTC.

In its sample, this clonotype was seen many times. The chain carries TRBV7-8 and TRBJ2-7, with 12 bases lining up with TRBD2. J gave up 5 bases and V 4 bases, and 6 bases lay outside the gene matches. This CDR3 comprises 15 residues. Germline V gene lookup returns CDR1 SGHVS and CDR2 FQNEAQ. The CDR3 bases are TGTGCCAGCAGCTCGACTAGCGGGAGTTTTAACGAGCAGTACTTC. It is translated as CASSSTSGSFNEQYF.

This clonotype was observed a handful of times. The chain links TRBV4-1 to TRBJ2-7; TRBD1 or TRBD2 may be the D gene (5 bases each). This CDR3 is built from 14 residues. V lost 5 bases and J 6 bases, leaving 17 bases between the germline ends. Germline loops: CDR1 MGHRA, CDR2 YSYEKL. The CDR3 DNA is TGCGCCAGCAGCTTATCGACAGTGAGGGGCGAGCAGTACTTC. Its translation: CASSLSTVRGEQYF.

This rearrangement joins TRBV11-2 to TRBJ2-1; D is possibly TRBD1 or TRBD2 (5 bases each). Between the trimmed V and J ends, which lost 3 bases and 0 bases, there was a span of 9 bases. CDR1 and CDR2 from the germline V gene are SGHAT and FQNNGV. CDR3 length: 15 amino acids. The CDR3 coding sequence is TGTGCCAGCAGCTTGAGAGGGGACTCCTACAATGAGCAGTTCTTC. Encoded protein: CASSLRGDSYNEQFF. The variable domain in full, with the rest retrieved from reference TRBV11-2 and TRBJ2-1, is EAGVAQSPRYKIIEKRQSVAFWCNPISGHATLYWYQQILGQGPKLLIQFQNNGVVDDSQLPKDRFSAERLKGVDSTLKIQPAKLEDSAVYLCASSLRGDSYNEQFFGPGTRLTVL.

This clonotype was counted at least ten times. V and J are TRBV11-2 and TRBJ2-1; a weak D match, TRBD1 (6 bases). The CDR3 sequence is 15 residues long. The germline gives CDR1 SGHAT, CDR2 FQNNGV. Deletions cut 4 bases from V and 3 bases from J, with 13 bases between. The CDR3 loop reads CASSSPGTNYNEQFF. CDR3 nucleotides: TGTGCCAGCAGCTCGCCCGGGACAAACTACAATGAGCAGTTCTTC.

The sample holds many counts of this clonotype. This sequence joins TRBV7-2 and TRBJ2-1; TRBD2 agrees at 7 bases. Germline CDR1 reads SGHTA; CDR2 reads FQGNSA. V trimming: 0 bases; J trimming: 9 bases; junction bases outside the gene matches: 2. This CDR3 contains 13 residues. CDR3 sequence: CASSLAREGEQFF. DNA for the CDR3: TGTGCCAGCAGCTTAGCCAGGGAGGGTGAGCAGTTCTTC.

This clonotype came up a few times. The V call is TRBV7-2, the J call TRBJ2-3; weak D call: TRBD2 (5 bases). This CDR3 region has 15 residues. The germline gives CDR1 SGHTA, CDR2 FQGNSA. V lost 2 bases and J lost 2, with 11 bases in between. CDR3 loop: CASSLIGGLTDTQYF. For the CDR3, the DNA is TGTGCCAGCAGCTTAATTGGCGGACTCACAGATACGCAGTATTTT.

The chain is built from TRBV28 and TRBJ2-4, with D possibly called TRBD1 or TRBD2 (5 bases each). CDR1 and CDR2 (germline): MDHEN, SYDVKM. Trimming took off 7 bases at V and 8 bases at J, with 6 bases between the two ends. The CDR3 consists of 10 residues. CDR3 sequence: CASMGDIQYF. For the CDR3, the DNA is TGTGCCAGCATGGGGGACATTCAGTACTTC.

The sample holds many counts of this clonotype. This chain links TRBV7-2 with TRBJ2-7; possibly TRBD2 for D (5 bases). CDR1 SGHTA and CDR2 FQGNSA come from the germline V gene. The CDR3 is made up of 15 amino acids. The V and J ends lost 1 base and 0 bases respectively, with 10 bases between them. This CDR3 is CASSLGGSPSYEQYF. The CDR3 bases are TGTGCCAGCAGCTTAGGCGGGTCCCCCTCCTACGAGCAGTACTTC.

This clonotype was counted at least ten times. The rearrangement joins TRBV29-1 to TRBJ1-5, with no clear D. V lost 5 bases and J 7 bases, leaving 15 bases between the germline ends. The germline V gene encodes CDR1 SQVTM and CDR2 ANQGSEA. The length of the CDR3 is 13 residues. CDR3 sequence (DNA): TGCAGCGTTAGCCCCCCGGGTTTGCAGCCCCAGCATTTT. Its protein product is CSVSPPGLQPQHF.

This chain links TRBV12-3 or TRBV12-4 with TRBJ2-2; D is perhaps TRBD1 or TRBD2 (5 bases each). V was cut by 5 bases and J by 4 bases, with 11 bases left in between. The CDR3 contains 14 residues. The CDR3 spells CASSPSGPTGELFF. DNA of the CDR3: TGTGCCAGCAGTCCCTCGGGACCCACCGGGGAGCTGTTTTTT.

This clonotype appeared many times. The chain links TRBV4-1 to TRBJ1-2; no definite D call. The germline V gene has CDR1 MGHRA and CDR2 YSYEKL. The CDR3 has 14 residues. V shed 0 bases and J shed 4 bases, with 9 bases lying between them. DNA for the CDR3: TGCGCCAGCAGCCAAGATAAGGGCGGCTATGGCTACACCTTC. This encodes CASSQDKGGYGYTF.